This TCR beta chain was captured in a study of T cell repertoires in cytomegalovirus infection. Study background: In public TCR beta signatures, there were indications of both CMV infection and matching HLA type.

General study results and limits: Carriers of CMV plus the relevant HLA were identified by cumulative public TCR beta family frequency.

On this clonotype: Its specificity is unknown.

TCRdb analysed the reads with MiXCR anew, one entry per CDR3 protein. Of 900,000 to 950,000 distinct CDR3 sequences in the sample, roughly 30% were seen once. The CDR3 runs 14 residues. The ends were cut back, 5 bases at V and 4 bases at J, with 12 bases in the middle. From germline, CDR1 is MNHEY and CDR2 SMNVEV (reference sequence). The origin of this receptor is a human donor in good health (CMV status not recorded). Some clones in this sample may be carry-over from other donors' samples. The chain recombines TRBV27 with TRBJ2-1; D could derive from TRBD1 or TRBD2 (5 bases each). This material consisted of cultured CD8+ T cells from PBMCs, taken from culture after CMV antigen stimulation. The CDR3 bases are TGTGCCAGCAGTACCTGGGGGTCTTACAATGAGCAGTTCTTC. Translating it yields CASSTWGSYNEQFF.